The rows below give T cell receptor beta chains drawn from one sample of a study of blood T cell repertoires in COVID-19. Sequenced by immunoSEQ multiplex PCR; TCRdb stores in-frame clones only, minus some. Of 35,000 to 50,000 clones detected, approximately 80% appear once; the ten largest clones hold approximately 25%. The sample was peripheral blood. These receptor sequences come from a human donor with acute or convalescent COVID-19. The donor label of this sample is uncertain. The CDR3 runs from the conserved cysteine through the conserved F or W. The order of the fields is J gene, clone size, V gene, D gene, CDR3 protein, CDR3 DNA. A D gene is named only where the DNA matches it firmly. For some rows the clone size is stated as once, few or many, or as a class when expanded; others skip it.

>TRBJ1-6|NA|TRBV28|NA
CASSPTANSPLHF
TGTGCCAGCAGTCCTACAGCTAATTCACCCCTCCACTTT
>TRBJ1-1|once|TRBV11-2|NA
CASSLESVRTEAFF
TGTGCCAGCAGCTTAGAGAGCGTTCGGACTGAAGCTTTCTTT
>TRBJ2-2|NA|TRBV28|TRBD1
CASRGTASANTGELFF
TGTGCCAGCAGGGGGACAGCCTCCGCGAACACCGGGGAGCTGTTTTTT
>TRBJ1-2|NA|TRBV6-1|NA
CASSEVRGGGYGYTF
TGTGCCAGCAGTGAAGTTAGAGGGGGGGGCTATGGCTACACCTTC
>TRBJ2-1|NA|TRBV6-5|NA
CASSYEGSEGNEQFF
TGTGCCAGCAGTTATGAAGGGTCTGAGGGCAATGAGCAGTTCTTC
>TRBJ2-5|NA|TRBV3-1/TRBV3-2|NA
CASSQGPRGETQYF
TGTGCCAGCAGCCAAGGTCCTAGAGGAGAGACCCAGTACTTC
>TRBJ2-2|NA|TRBV9|TRBD1
CASSAPGQGAGELFF
TGTGCCAGCAGCGCACCGGGACAGGGGGCCGGGGAGCTGTTTTTT
>TRBJ1-4|NA|TRBV28|TRBD1
CASSLGTGLGTNEKLFF
TGTGCCAGCAGTCTCGGGACAGGGCTGGGAACTAATGAAAAACTGTTTTTT
>TRBJ1-4|NA|TRBV27|TRBD1
CASRGTGWGNEKLFF
TGTGCCAGCAGAGGGACAGGGTGGGGTAATGAAAAACTGTTTTTT
>TRBJ2-7|few|TRBV7-9|TRBD1
CASRQTGGYEQYF
TGTGCCAGCAGGCAAACAGGGGGGTACGAGCAGTACTTC
>TRBJ2-3|NA|TRBV7-3|TRBD2
CASSAYPRFAGGMGAKSDTQYF
TGTGCCAGCAGCGCTTATCCCCGGTTTGCGGGGGGAATGGGGGCCAAATCCGATACGCAGTATTTT
>TRBJ1-5|NA|TRBV6-1|NA
CASSDWWGEVNSNQPQHF
TGTGCCAGCAGTGATTGGTGGGGGGAGGTTAATAGCAATCAGCCCCAGCATTTT
>TRBJ1-2|NA|TRBV5-5|NA
CASSYDGQYGYTF
TGTGCCAGCAGCTATGATGGACAGTATGGCTACACCTTC
>TRBJ2-5|few|TRBV7-3|NA
CASSKGLQETQYF
TGTGCCAGCAGCAAGGGACTCCAGGAGACCCAGTACTTC
>TRBJ1-6|NA|TRBV7-9|TRBD1
CASSLGQGPSPLHF
TGTGCCAGCAGCTTAGGACAGGGACCTTCCCCCCTCCACTTT
>TRBJ2-5|NA|TRBV11-2|TRBD1
CASSFIFGQGLETQYF
TGTGCCAGCAGCTTTATTTTCGGACAGGGCCTCGAGACCCAGTACTTC
>TRBJ2-5|NA|TRBV18|TRBD2
CASSPIAGVQETQYF
TGTGCCAGCTCACCAATAGCGGGAGTTCAAGAGACCCAGTACTTC
>TRBJ2-3|NA|TRBV7-8|NA
CASSRRLGRGEGTDTQYF
TGTGCCAGCAGCCGTAGACTTGGACGGGGAGAGGGCACAGATACGCAGTATTTT
>TRBJ1-2|NA|TRBV2|NA
CASILDNYYGYTF
TGTGCCAGCATCTTAGACAACTACTATGGCTACACCTTC
>TRBJ2-7|NA|TRBV18|NA
CASSPEGYEQYF
TGTGCCAGCTCACCAGAGGGCTACGAGCAGTACTTC
>TRBJ2-2|NA|TRBV7-6|TRBD1
CASSEPGAAGGIGELFF
TGTGCCAGCAGCGAACCCGGGGCGGCAGGGGGCATCGGGGAGCTGTTTTTT
>TRBJ1-1|NA|TRBV5-1|TRBD1
CASSQPGTGSFAEAFF
TGCGCCAGCAGCCAACCCGGGACAGGTTCTTTTGCTGAAGCTTTCTTT
>TRBJ1-3|NA|TRBV5-1|NA
CASSEQFSGNTIYF
TGCGCCAGCAGCGAACAGTTCTCTGGAAACACCATATATTTT
>TRBJ2-1|NA|TRBV9|TRBD2
CASSVASGTRSYNEQFF
TGTGCCAGCAGCGTAGCTTCCGGGACTAGGTCCTACAATGAGCAGTTCTTC
>TRBJ1-1|NA|TRBV5-1|TRBD1
CASSFRTGVNTEAFF
TGCGCCAGCAGCTTTAGAACAGGGGTTAACACTGAAGCTTTCTTT
>TRBJ2-5|NA|TRBV7-2|TRBD1
CASSRDRAETQYF
TGTGCCAGCAGCCGGGACAGGGCGGAGACCCAGTACTTC
>TRBJ1-5|NA|TRBV4-3|NA
CASSQDWAGNQPQHF
TGCGCCAGCAGCCAAGATTGGGCGGGGAATCAGCCCCAGCATTTT